This TCR beta chain was retrieved from a study of glioma-infiltrating T cells after dendritic cell vaccination (dated by TCRdb to 2016 to 2017). In terms of the full investigation: The cohort included some 15 glioblastoma patients drawn from Phase I and II dendritic cell vaccination trials, of whom 9 were newly diagnosed and 6 had recurrent disease. Between about 2003 and 2012, patients were given autologous tumor lysate-pulsed dendritic cell vaccination. To make the vaccine, monocyte-derived dendritic cells were cultured for about seven days with IL-4 and GM-CSF and then pulsed overnight with autologous tumor lysate. Each patient got three intradermal injections of the dendritic cell vaccine, spaced at biweekly intervals, in the arm below the axilla. In glioblastoma patients vaccinated with dendritic cells, deep sequencing of TCR beta CDR3 regions served to measure the amount of tumor-infiltrating lymphocytes and to compare repertoires between tumor and blood. Survival after dendritic cell vaccination was correlated with TCR sequencing metrics such as TIL content and the overlap between tumor and blood repertoires. Study-level results and caveats: The cohort was small and heterogeneous, with few patients having full blood and tumor sets and even fewer initial-recurrent tumor pairs. After dendritic cell vaccination, a higher estimated pretreatment TIL content predicted longer time to progression and longer overall survival. The three-group TCR overlap response model was characterized as speculative, and prospective validation of the model was stated to be required. TCR clonality showed no direct relationship with survival, which suggests that a diverse polyclonal response may matter.

Patients were selected on the basis of adequate residual fresh-frozen tumor tissue and more than two years of available survival data. An isocitrate dehydrogenase mutation was not carried by any of the glioblastoma patients, although molecular status was otherwise variable. PBMC were collected before vaccination, two weeks after the third vaccination, and at tumor progression if tumor progression occurred. The Qiagen DNeasy Blood extraction Kit was used to extract genomic DNA. Comment on this clone: What antigen it recognizes has not been identified. Base-call qualities are not available, and no considerably larger clone is one nucleotide away.

Using the immunoSEQ assay, TCRB CDR3 regions were amplified from approximately 1.9 micrograms of genomic DNA, or from all available DNA when less than that was on hand. For multiplex PCR, 60 forward primers for TCR V beta segments and 13 reverse primers for J beta segments were used. Synthetic control templates were spiked into each sample at limiting dilution to estimate reads per starting template. Reads of 87 bp were generated by sequencing on the Illumina HiSeq System. On the study's bioinformatics: To remove PCR and sequencing errors, closely related sequences were merged with a nearest neighbor algorithm. TCR overlap was defined as the percentage of unique tumor TCR beta sequences that were also present in the same patient's peripheral blood. TCRdb re-hosts the immuneACCESS table, in-frame sequences only. Its copies lack some clones; in the studies checked, an unresolved V gene accounts for under half of them, and the cause for the rest is not known. V and J calls and clone size are copied from that table; D and trimming were computed from the DNA. The sample yields tens of thousands of clones; 82% were counted once. Of the sample, 2.1% falls within the top ten clones.

The CDR3 contains 15 residues, cysteine and phenylalanine counted. Only CDR3 DNA remains: 45 bases, in frame from the first base. V drops 4 bases and J drops 7 bases, leaving 20 bases in between. Based on the germline V gene, the CDR1 and CDR2 sequences are SQVTM and ANQGSEA. Rearrangement joined TRBV29-1 to TRBJ1-5; possibly the D gene is TRBD1, per 6 matching bases. The sequence derives from a human donor with glioblastoma. The material sequenced was blood, taken before dendritic cell vaccination. The DNA sequence is given as TGCAGCGTTGGACGAAACAGGGCTGAAGGCCAGCCCCAGCATTTT. Translated, it reads CSVGRNRAEGQPQHF.